This T cell receptor beta chain was retrieved from a study of OX40 agonist ivuxolimab in advanced cancers. As for the study in general: From about 20 to 80 years was the age range, with a mean of roughly 59 years, and about 78% were male. Therapy given before enrollment (anti-PD-1, anti-PD-L1 or anti-CTLA-4) was allowed, and approximately 40% had some. Study conclusions and caveats: Some nonresponders also had low normalized T-cell clonal expansion.

This CDR3 has 15 residues. Trimming cost V 0 bases and J 4 bases, with 12 bases left between them. CDR1 is SQVTM and CDR2 is ANQGSEA in the germline V gene. Assay: immunoSEQ multiplex PCR; the TCRdb copy retains only in-frame clones and omits some. The sample lists 17,000 or so clones; roughly 87% were seen once. In the case of this clone: Its antigen remains unidentified.

The sequence came from an adult with an advanced solid tumor such as melanoma, head and neck, liver or kidney cancer. This sequence joins TRBV29-1 and TRBJ2-2; tentatively, D is TRBD1 or TRBD2 (5 bases each). The input for sequencing was CD4+ or CD8+ T cells sorted from blood, taken in a trial of the OX40 agonist ivuxolimab. CDR3 region: CSVEETGRITGELFF. The CDR3 bases are TGCAGCGTTGAAGAAACGGGACGGATCACCGGGGAGCTGTTTTTT.